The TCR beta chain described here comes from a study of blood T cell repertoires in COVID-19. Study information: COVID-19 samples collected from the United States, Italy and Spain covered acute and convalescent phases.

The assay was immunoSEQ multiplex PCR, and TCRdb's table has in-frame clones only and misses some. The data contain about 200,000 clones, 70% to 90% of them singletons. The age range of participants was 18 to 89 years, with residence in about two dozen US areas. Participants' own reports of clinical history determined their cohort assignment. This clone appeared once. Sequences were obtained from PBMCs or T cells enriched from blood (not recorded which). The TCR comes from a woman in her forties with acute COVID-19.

CDR3 sequence (DNA): TGTGCCAGCAGTTCACAGGGGTCCAATGAGCAGTTCTTC. Residues: CASSSQGSNEQFF. The chain combines TRBV6-5 with TRBJ2-1, with 7 bases that match TRBD1. The CDR3 is 13 residues long. J lost 6 bases, V lost 4 bases, and 3 bases had no gene match. Per germline, CDR1 MNHEY and CDR2 SVGAGI.